This T cell receptor (beta chain) was recorded in a study of blood T cell repertoires in COVID-19. Study context: There were acute and convalescent COVID-19 samples, and they came from the United States, Italy and Spain. T cells, B-cell-depleted T cells, or PBMCs provided the cDNA or gDNA that served as material.

As handled by the study authors: Cell counts per sample came from amplifying reference gene primers. Assay: immunoSEQ multiplex PCR; the TCRdb copy retains only in-frame clones and omits some. V, J and clone size reflect that table, while D and trimming were determined from the DNA. Of roughly 61,000 clones in the sample, about 84% were seen once. The germline V gene has CDR1 SGHRS and CDR2 YFSETQ. V was pared by 5 bases and J by 3 bases, with 18 bases of the junction left unmatched. The CDR3 totals 18 residues. This TCR was sampled from a man aged 40-49 years with active COVID-19. The gene calls are TRBV5-1 and TRBJ1-1; 8 positions agree with TRBD1. Material: peripheral blood. DNA for the CDR3: TGCGCCAGCAGTCCTACCTTCCTAGGGGCAGGGGGCCACACTGAAGCTTTCTTT. It is translated as CASSPTFLGAGGHTEAFF.